This T cell receptor beta chain is from a study of blood T cell repertoires in COVID-19. Study summary: Sample material is recorded as cDNA or gDNA derived from T cells, B-cell-depleted T cells, or PBMCs.

The germline gives CDR1 MNHEY, CDR2 SVGAGI. The V end lost 0 bases, the J end lost 6 bases, and 12 bases lay between the germline ends. The CDR3 loop spans 16 amino acids. Clones were sequenced by immunoSEQ multiplex PCR, and TCRdb holds only the in-frame ones, with some missing. The data contain under 300,000 clones, roughly 89% of them singletons. Study members were between roughly 18 and 89 years old and lived in over 20 US regions. Grouping used clinical history reported by participants in a survey and questionnaire. Recovery among Cohort 3 donors was established by two negative PCRs, clearance, or symptom resolution.

The sequencing sample was made of PBMCs or T cells enriched from blood (not recorded which). V usage is TRBV6-5 and J usage is TRBJ1-6; no reliable D call. The receptor comes from a woman in her 40s who had recovered from COVID-19. CDR3 region: CASSYSSRRANSPLHF. For the CDR3, the DNA is TGTGCCAGCAGTTACTCCTCCCGGCGGGCTAATTCACCCCTCCACTTT.